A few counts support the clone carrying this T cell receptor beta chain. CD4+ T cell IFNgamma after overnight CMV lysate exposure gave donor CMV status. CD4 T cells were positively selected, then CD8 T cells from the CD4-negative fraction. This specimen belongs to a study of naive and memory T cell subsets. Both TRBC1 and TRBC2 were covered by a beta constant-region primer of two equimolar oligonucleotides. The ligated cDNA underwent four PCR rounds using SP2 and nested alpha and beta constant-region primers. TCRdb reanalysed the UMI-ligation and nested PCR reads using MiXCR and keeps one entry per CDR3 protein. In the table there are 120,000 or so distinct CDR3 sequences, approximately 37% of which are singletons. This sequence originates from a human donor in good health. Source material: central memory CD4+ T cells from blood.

The CDR3: CASSYPPPYEQYF. DNA for the CDR3: TGTGCCAGCAGTTACCCTCCACCATACGAGCAGTACTTC. This chain joins TRBV6-6 and TRBJ2-7; no clear D gene. Per the germline V gene, CDR1 is MNHNY and CDR2 is SVGAGI (reference sequence). V lost 2 bases to trimming and J lost 4 bases, with 9 bases between them. This CDR3 spans 13 amino acids.